This T cell receptor (beta chain) derives from a study of blood T cells in healthy people across ages. Broader study findings: The lack of PBMC sorting stopped any conclusive naive versus antigen-experienced comparison.

Primed by a sample-barcoded 5' primer and a J-beta primer mix, a second PCR proceeded for roughly 6 to 12 cycles. TCRdb processed the 5' RACE reads anew with MiXCR; each CDR3 protein has one entry. This table has about 800,000 distinct CDR3 sequences, around a quarter appearing once. To note about this clonotype: Its antigen is still unknown.

There are 15 residues in the CDR3. Trimming stripped 5 bases from V and 0 bases from J, with 12 bases between. Germline CDR1 is SGHTA and CDR2 is FQGTGA. This sample also belongs to another study, concerning T cells of mothers and their children.

The sample was blood. The chain is built from TRBV7-3 and TRBJ2-3; tentative D call: TRBD2 (5 bases). This receptor was taken from a boy aged 10-17 years in good health. For the CDR3, the DNA is TGTGCCAGCAGCGACTTCGGGATTAGCACAGATACGCAGTATTTT. Its protein product is CASSDFGISTDTQYF.